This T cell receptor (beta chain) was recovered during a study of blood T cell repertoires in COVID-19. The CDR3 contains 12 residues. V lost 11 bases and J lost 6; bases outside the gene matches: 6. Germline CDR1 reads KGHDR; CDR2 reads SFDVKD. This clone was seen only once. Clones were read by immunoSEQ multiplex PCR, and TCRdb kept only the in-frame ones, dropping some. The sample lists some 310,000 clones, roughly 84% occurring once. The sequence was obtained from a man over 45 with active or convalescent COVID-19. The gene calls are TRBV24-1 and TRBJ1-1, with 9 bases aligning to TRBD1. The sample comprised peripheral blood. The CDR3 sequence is CASGTGSSEAFF. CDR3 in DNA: TGTGCCAGCGGGACAGGGTCATCTGAAGCTTTCTTT.